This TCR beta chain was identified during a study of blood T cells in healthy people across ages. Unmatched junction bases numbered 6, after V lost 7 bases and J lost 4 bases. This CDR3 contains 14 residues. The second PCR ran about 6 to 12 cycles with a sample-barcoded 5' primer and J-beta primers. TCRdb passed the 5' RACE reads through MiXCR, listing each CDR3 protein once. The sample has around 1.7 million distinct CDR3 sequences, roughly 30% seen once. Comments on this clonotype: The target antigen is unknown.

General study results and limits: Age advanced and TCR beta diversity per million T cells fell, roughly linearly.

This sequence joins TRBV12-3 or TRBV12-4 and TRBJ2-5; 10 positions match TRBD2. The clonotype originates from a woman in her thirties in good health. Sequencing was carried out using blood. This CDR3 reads CASTKGLAAETQYF. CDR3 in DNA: TGTGCCAGCACCAAAGGACTAGCGGCAGAGACCCAGTACTTC.